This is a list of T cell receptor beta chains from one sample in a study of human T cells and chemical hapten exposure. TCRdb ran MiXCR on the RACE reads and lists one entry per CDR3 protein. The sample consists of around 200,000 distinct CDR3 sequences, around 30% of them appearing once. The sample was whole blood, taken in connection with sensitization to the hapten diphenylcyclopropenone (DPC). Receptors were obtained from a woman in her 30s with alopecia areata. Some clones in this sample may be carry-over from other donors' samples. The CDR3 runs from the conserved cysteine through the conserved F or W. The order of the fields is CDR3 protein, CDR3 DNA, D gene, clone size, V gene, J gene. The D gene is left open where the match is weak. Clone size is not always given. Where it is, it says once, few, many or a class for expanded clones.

cdr3_aa: CATGRNNSPLHF
cdr3_nt: TGTGCCACCGGACGGAACAATTCACCCCTCCACTTT
d_call: NA
clone_size: NA
v_call: TRBV7-2
j_call: TRBJ1-6

cdr3_aa: CASSQDDIGETYNEQFF
cdr3_nt: TGCGCCAGCAGCCAAGATGATATCGGGGAGACCTACAATGAGCAGTTCTTC
d_call: NA
clone_size: NA
v_call: TRBV4-1
j_call: TRBJ2-1

cdr3_aa: CASSRTSGGFDNEQFF
cdr3_nt: TGTGCCAGCAGTCGGACTAGCGGGGGGTTCGACAATGAGCAGTTCTTC
d_call: TRBD2
clone_size: few
v_call: TRBV6-5
j_call: TRBJ2-1

cdr3_aa: CASSLARTIGDKQYF
cdr3_nt: TGTGCCAGCAGCTTAGCCCGCACGATAGGGGACAAGCAGTACTTC
d_call: NA
clone_size: NA
v_call: TRBV7-2
j_call: TRBJ2-7

cdr3_aa: CARSLALGVASGYTF
cdr3_nt: TGTGCAAGAAGCTTAGCACTGGGAGTAGCGAGCGGCTACACCTTC
d_call: NA
clone_size: NA
v_call: TRBV11-3
j_call: TRBJ1-2

cdr3_aa: CSGSAGTSPYNEQFF
cdr3_nt: TGCAGCGGGAGCGCCGGGACTAGTCCTTACAATGAGCAGTTCTTC
d_call: TRBD2
clone_size: NA
v_call: TRBV29-1
j_call: TRBJ2-1

cdr3_aa: CASSQDSSSTDTQYF
cdr3_nt: TGCGCCAGCAGCCAAGATTCTTCTAGCACAGATACGCAGTATTTT
d_call: NA
clone_size: NA
v_call: TRBV4-1
j_call: TRBJ2-3

cdr3_aa: CASSLNGGTEAFF
cdr3_nt: TGTGCCAGCAGCTTAAACGGGGGCACTGAAGCTTTCTTT
d_call: NA
clone_size: few
v_call: TRBV7-9
j_call: TRBJ1-1

cdr3_aa: CSARRLVNVGETQYF
cdr3_nt: TGCAGTGCTAGAAGACTAGTAAATGTCGGGGAGACCCAGTACTTC
d_call: NA
clone_size: NA
v_call: TRBV20-1
j_call: TRBJ2-5

cdr3_aa: CATSDFKGRTDTQYF
cdr3_nt: TGTGCCACCAGTGATTTCAAGGGGCGCACAGATACGCAGTATTTT
d_call: NA
clone_size: NA
v_call: TRBV24-1
j_call: TRBJ2-3

cdr3_aa: CASSPTGGNEKLFF
cdr3_nt: TGTGCCAGCAGCCCGACAGGGGGGAATGAAAAACTGTTTTTT
d_call: TRBD1
clone_size: NA
v_call: TRBV28
j_call: TRBJ1-4

cdr3_aa: CASSRGSQETQYF
cdr3_nt: TGTGCCAGCAGTCGAGGGAGCCAAGAGACCCAGTACTTC
d_call: NA
clone_size: NA
v_call: TRBV6-5
j_call: TRBJ2-5

cdr3_aa: CASSLGLTGNEQFF
cdr3_nt: TGCGCCAGCAGCTTGGGATTGACGGGGAATGAGCAGTTCTTC
d_call: NA
clone_size: few
v_call: TRBV5-1
j_call: TRBJ2-1

cdr3_aa: CASSLSGNQETQYF
cdr3_nt: TGCGCCAGCAGCTTGTCAGGGAACCAAGAGACCCAGTACTTC
d_call: NA
clone_size: once
v_call: TRBV5-1
j_call: TRBJ2-5

cdr3_aa: CSVVLNSNQPQHF
cdr3_nt: TGCAGCGTTGTACTTAATAGCAATCAGCCCCAGCATTTT
d_call: NA
clone_size: few
v_call: TRBV29-1
j_call: TRBJ1-5

cdr3_aa: CSVVPGRGYTDTQYF
cdr3_nt: TGCAGCGTTGTTCCGGGGAGGGGATACACAGATACGCAGTATTTT
d_call: TRBD2
clone_size: NA
v_call: TRBV29-1
j_call: TRBJ2-3

cdr3_aa: CASSCSSGNTIYF
cdr3_nt: TGTGCCAGCAGTTGCAGCTCTGGAAACACCATATATTTT
d_call: NA
clone_size: NA
v_call: TRBV6-9
j_call: TRBJ1-3

cdr3_aa: CASSLVAGQYGYTF
cdr3_nt: TGTGCCAGCAGCTTAGTCGCCGGCCAGTATGGCTACACCTTC
d_call: NA
clone_size: few
v_call: TRBV7-2
j_call: TRBJ1-2

cdr3_aa: CASSQDEGSNQPQHF
cdr3_nt: TGCGCCAGCAGCCAAGACGAGGGGAGCAATCAGCCCCAGCATTTT
d_call: NA
clone_size: NA
v_call: TRBV4-3
j_call: TRBJ1-5

cdr3_aa: CSANNIQGGSYEQYF
cdr3_nt: TGCAGTGCTAACAATATACAGGGTGGGTCCTACGAGCAGTACTTC
d_call: NA
clone_size: NA
v_call: TRBV20-1
j_call: TRBJ2-7

cdr3_aa: CASSVNEKLFF
cdr3_nt: TGTGCCAGCAGTGTGAATGAAAAACTGTTTTTT
d_call: NA
clone_size: few
v_call: TRBV2
j_call: TRBJ1-4

cdr3_aa: CASKTSSGNTIYF
cdr3_nt: TGTGCCAGCAAGACGAGCTCTGGAAACACCATATATTTT
d_call: NA
clone_size: NA
v_call: TRBV2
j_call: TRBJ1-3

cdr3_aa: CSARTGGHSFSQYNEQFF
cdr3_nt: TGCAGCGCTCGGACAGGGGGCCACTCTTTTTCCCAATACAATGAGCAGTTCTTC
d_call: TRBD1
clone_size: NA
v_call: TRBV29-1
j_call: TRBJ2-1

cdr3_aa: CASRMGQPQETQYF
cdr3_nt: TGCGCCAGCAGAATGGGACAGCCCCAAGAGACCCAGTACTTC
d_call: TRBD1
clone_size: NA
v_call: TRBV5-1
j_call: TRBJ2-5

cdr3_aa: CASSLLGLAGDNEQFF
cdr3_nt: TGTGCCAGCAGCTTATTGGGACTAGCGGGGGACAATGAGCAGTTCTTC
d_call: TRBD2
clone_size: NA
v_call: TRBV11-2
j_call: TRBJ2-1

cdr3_aa: CASSSTTVGGGGYTF
cdr3_nt: TGTGCCAGCAGTTCGACTACAGTCGGGGGCGGCGGCTACACCTTC
d_call: NA
clone_size: NA
v_call: TRBV28
j_call: TRBJ1-2